This TCR beta chain derives from a study of T cells in Graves' hyperthyroidism and ophthalmopathy. Turning to the study itself: Peripheral blood was secured at the point of initial diagnosis, before any treatment. Study results and caveats: Blood also showed most of the thyroid clonotypes that were expanded above 0.001.

This clonotype was counted only a few times. What it binds is unknown. The authors deemed Graves' hyperthyroidism stable absent ophthalmopathy progression within 18 months. RNA transcripts provided the source from which TCR beta CDR3 regions were amplified. The HTBI primer set drove a first-round RT-PCR of the TCR CDR3. TCRdb ran MiXCR on the multiplex PCR reads and lists one entry per CDR3 protein. This table has roughly 740,000 distinct CDR3 sequences, about 17% appearing once. Per the germline V gene, CDR1 is MNHNS and CDR2 is SASEGT. This CDR3 is built from 11 residues. Sequenced input: blood. The TCR originated in a man younger than 35 with Graves' hyperthyroidism. V usage is TRBV6-1 and J usage is TRBJ2-5; TRBD2 agrees at 10 bases. In DNA, the CDR3 is TGTGCTATAGCGGGAGGAGAGACCCAGTACTTC. Translated, it gives CAIAGGETQYF.